A single sample is the source of the 29 T cell receptor beta chains below, sequenced in a study of cytotoxic CD8 clonotypes in ibrutinib-treated CLL. Only in-frame clones appear in the TCRdb table, and some are missing; sequencing was by immunoSEQ multiplex PCR. This table holds more than 85,000 clones, over 60% found once. The material sequenced was PBMCs, taken after 24 months of ibrutinib treatment. Source of these receptors: a human donor with chronic lymphocytic leukemia.

The chain combines TRBV5-1 with TRBJ1-5, with a tentative D call TRBD1 (6 bases). Germline CDR1 and CDR2: SGHRS and YFSETQ. The length of the CDR3 is 15 residues. The V gene lost 4 bases and the J gene lost 0 bases, with 11 bases spanning the gap. CDR3 sequence reads: CASSPQGYSNQPQHF. Here the CDR3 DNA reads TGCGCCAGCAGCCCACAGGGCTATAGCAATCAGCCCCAGCATTTT.

This chain uses TRBV5-1 with TRBJ2-3; no firm D call. Germline V CDR1 and CDR2: SGHRS, YFSETQ. Trimming stripped 5 bases from V and 2 bases from J, with 9 bases between. This CDR3 has 13 amino acids. CDR3 region: CASRDGYTDTQYF. For the CDR3, the DNA is TGCGCCAGCAGGGACGGTTACACAGATACGCAGTATTTT.

V is TRBV28 and J is TRBJ1-1; D unresolved. The CDR3 is 14 residues long. V was clipped by 9 bases and J by 0 bases, with 14 bases between them. Looked up from germline, CDR1 is MDHEN and CDR2 is SYDVKM. The CDR3: CASKSGLMNTEAFF. In nucleotides, the CDR3 is TGTGCCAGTAAATCGGGTTTAATGAACACTGAAGCTTTCTTT.

This sequence joins TRBV7-6 and TRBJ1-1; the D gene is possibly TRBD1 (5 bases). The CDR3 has 12 residues. V lost 5 bases and J lost 8, with 12 bases in between. The V gene's germline CDR1 is SGHVS and CDR2 FNYEAQ. CDR3 loop: CASSTGRNEAFF. Here the CDR3 DNA reads TGTGCCAGCAGCACGGGACGGAACGAAGCTTTCTTT.

The CDR3 loop reads CASSPGTGVSPLHF. CDR3 DNA: TGTGCCAGTAGTCCCGGGACAGGGGTATCACCCCTCCACTTT. The J gene is TRBJ1-6, the V gene TRBV19; 10 nucleotides match TRBD1. The germline V gene encodes CDR1 LNHDA and CDR2 SQIVND (reference sequence). The length of the CDR3 is 14 residues. V dropped 5 bases and J dropped 10; count of bases not matched to a gene: 5.

The chain combines TRBV2 with TRBJ1-1; D is unclear. The CDR3 runs to 14 residues. Germline V gene lookup returns CDR1 SNHLY and CDR2 FYNNEI. V dropped 4 bases and J dropped 2 bases, with 11 bases sitting between them. The CDR3 is CASSVDVVNTEAFF. The CDR3 region has the DNA TGTGCCAGCAGTGTGGACGTGGTTAACACTGAAGCTTTCTTT.

The chain links TRBV10-3 to TRBJ2-2, with D possibly TRBD2 on 5 matching bases. Germline CDR1 reads ENHRY; CDR2 reads SYGVKD. The CDR3 covers 17 residues. V lost 4 bases to trimming and J lost 2 bases, with 17 bases between them. The CDR3 bases are TGTGCCATCAGTGGAACCCTCGGGGAAGGTAACACCGGGGAGCTGTTTTTT. Its translation is CAISGTLGEGNTGELFF.

The chain has TRBV11-2 and TRBJ2-2; D not certain. CDR1 is SGHAT and CDR2 is FQNNGV in the germline V gene. V lost 5 bases, J lost 7 bases, and 8 bases lay in between. CDR3 length equals 12 residues. The CDR3 is CASSPSLGELFF. The CDR3 DNA reads TGTGCCAGCAGCCCAAGTCTCGGGGAGCTGTTTTTT.

A remark on this clone: A junction boundary mismatches the germline segment, possibly from a read error. This chain connects TRBV7-7 to TRBJ2-5; D perhaps matches TRBD1 (6 bases). Germline V gene data show CDR1 as SSHAT and CDR2 as FNYEAQ (reference sequence). The CDR3 totals 14 residues. The CDR3 DNA reads as TGTGCTAGCACCCCAGGGGCTAGCCAAGAGACCCAGTACTTC. Translated: CASTPGASQETQYF.

This clone was seen more than once but under ten times. The sample holds other DNA sequences that translate to the same CDR3. V and J are TRBV28 and TRBJ1-2; D not resolved. This CDR3 has 13 residues. The germline gives CDR1 MDHEN, CDR2 SYDVKM. V gave up 2 bases and J gave up 4 bases, with 8 bases separating them. The CDR3 DNA reads as TGTGCCAGCAGTTTAATCAGGAGCTATGGCTACACCTTC. Translating gives CASSLIRSYGYTF.

The chain uses TRBV7-2 and TRBJ1-2, with D tentatively TRBD1 (6 bases). Trimming removed 0 bases at V and 8 bases at J, with 19 bases between. Germline CDR1 SGHTA, CDR2 FQGNSA. CDR3 length: 16 residues. The CDR3 region is CASSLAVSSLRGGYTF. The DNA of the CDR3 is TGTGCCAGCAGCTTAGCCGTCTCATCTCTAAGGGGGGGCTACACCTTC.

The chain couples TRBV7-2 to TRBJ1-1, with D maybe TRBD1 (5 bases). The CDR3 extends over 14 amino acids. V was pared by 0 bases and J by 6 bases, with 11 bases between. Germline assignment: CDR1 SGHTA and CDR2 FQGNSA. The CDR3: CASSLAKGKAEAFF. CDR3 in DNA: TGTGCCAGCAGCTTAGCAAAGGGGAAGGCTGAAGCTTTCTTT.

This clone was seen more than once but under ten times. The chain couples TRBV9 to TRBJ2-7, with 8 bases fitting TRBD2. Trimming removed 4 bases from V and 2 bases from J; junction bases left unmatched: 8. CDR3 length equals 15 residues. Germline V gives CDR1 SGDLS, CDR2 YYNGEE. The CDR3 protein is CASSPSPGGPYEQYF. CDR3 bases: TGTGCCAGCAGCCCCTCCCCGGGAGGGCCCTACGAGCAGTACTTC.

The chain carries TRBV6-5 and TRBJ1-4, with D unresolved. This CDR3 has 15 residues. Between the trimmed V and J ends, which lost 6 bases and 3 bases, there was a span of 14 bases. Germline V gives CDR1 MNHEY, CDR2 SVGAGI. CDR3 amino acids: CASSLTGSANEKLFF. The CDR3 bases are TGTGCCAGCAGCCTAACGGGTTCGGCTAATGAAAAACTGTTTTTT.

V gene TRBV27 combines with J gene TRBJ1-4; the match to TRBD1 covers 8 bases. CDR1 MNHEY and CDR2 SMNVEV come from the germline V gene (reference sequence). The CDR3 totals 15 residues. The V and J ends lost 5 bases and 3 bases, in that order; junction bases with no gene match: 5. The CDR3 DNA reads TGTGCCAGCAGTCCCAGGGGGCTGTCTAATGAAAAACTGTTTTTT. Translated: CASSPRGLSNEKLFF.

The chain uses TRBV7-2 and TRBJ1-3; TRBD1 aligns across 7 bases. Per germline, CDR1 SGHTA and CDR2 FQGNSA. The CDR3 is 18 residues long. Losses at the gene ends were 4 bases for V and 3 bases for J; bases not matched to a gene: 15. The CDR3 is CASSSSEGQGEFGNTIYF. The CDR3 nucleotides read TGTGCCAGCAGCTCCTCTGAGGGGCAGGGGGAGTTTGGAAACACCATATATTTT.

The gene calls are TRBV15 and TRBJ2-5, with D perhaps TRBD2 (5 bases). V dropped 8 bases and J dropped 0 bases, with 10 bases sitting between them. This CDR3 region has 13 residues. CDR1 and CDR2 (germline): LNHNV, YYDKDF (reference sequence). CDR3 coding DNA: TGTGCCACCGGCACGGGAAACCAAGAGACCCAGTACTTC. This sequence encodes CATGTGNQETQYF.

The CDR3 nucleotides read TGTGCCAGCAGTCTAGGGAGGGGACAGGACTACAATGAGCAGTTCTTC. It codes for CASSLGRGQDYNEQFF. The J gene is TRBJ2-1, the V gene TRBV28, with D possibly being TRBD1 (8 bases). Germline V gene sequence: CDR1 MDHEN, CDR2 SYDVKM. This CDR3 is 16 amino acids long. The V end was cut by 5 bases, the J end by 3 bases, with 17 bases between. The variable domain in full, with the rest retrieved from reference TRBV28 and TRBJ2-1, is DVKVTQSSRYLVKRTGEKVFLECVQDMDHENMFWYRQDPGLGLRLIYFSYDVKMKEKGDIPEGYSVSREKKERFSLILESASTNQTSMYLCASSLGRGQDYNEQFFGPGTRLTVL.

The genes are TRBV6-1 and TRBJ2-1, with no clear D. Germline loops: CDR1 MNHNS, CDR2 SASEGT. The CDR3 runs 17 residues. V was shortened by 4 bases and J by 10 bases, with 26 bases between the two germline ends. CDR3 in DNA: TGTGCCAGCAGTGGAAACCCCGACCGTCTGGCTCCTAGGGAGCAGTTCTTC. Encoded protein: CASSGNPDRLAPREQFF.

This rearrangement joins TRBV6-1 to TRBJ1-3; D ambiguous. The CDR3 runs to 13 residues. V was cut by 7 bases and J by 0 bases, with 7 bases left in between. CDR1 and CDR2 (germline): MNHNS, SASEGT. The CDR3 protein is CASIQSSGNTIYF. The CDR3 coding sequence is TGTGCCAGCATTCAGAGCTCTGGAAACACCATATATTTT.

The genes are TRBV9 and TRBJ2-5; D is possibly TRBD1 (6 bases). This CDR3 has 16 residues. Trimming pared 5 bases from V and 4 bases from J, leaving 21 bases between. The germline V gene encodes CDR1 SGDLS and CDR2 YYNGEE. CDR3 protein: CASSDYSTGFGETQYF. Written as DNA, the CDR3 is TGTGCCAGCAGTGACTACAGCACAGGGTTCGGAGAGACCCAGTACTTC.

There are a few counts of this clone. The chain combines TRBV19 with TRBJ1-5; no clear D gene. Trimming removed 7 bases from V and 1 base from J, with 20 bases in between. The germline V gene encodes CDR1 LNHDA and CDR2 SQIVND (reference sequence). CDR3 length equals 17 residues. In nucleotides, the CDR3 is TGTGCCAGTACCAAAGATTCTTTTTTTGGCAGCAATCAGCCCCAGCATTTT. Amino acids: CASTKDSFFGSNQPQHF.

The chain has TRBV11-3 and TRBJ2-3; 8 bases line up with TRBD1. Germline V gives CDR1 SGHNT, CDR2 YENEEA. V lost 3 bases to trimming and J lost 4 bases; unmatched junction nucleotides: 3. The CDR3 spans 14 residues. The CDR3 reads CASSFHRGADTQYF. As DNA, the CDR3 is TGTGCCAGCAGCTTCCACAGGGGGGCAGATACGCAGTATTTT.

The chain carries TRBV5-1 and TRBJ2-5, with D unresolved. This CDR3 comprises 13 residues. The germline CDR1 and CDR2 sequences are SGHRS and YFSETQ. Deletions cut 4 bases from V and 2 bases from J, with 9 bases between. The CDR3 DNA follows: TGCGCCAGCAGCCTGACTCGGCAAGAGACCCAGTACTTC. Its translation is CASSLTRQETQYF.

The chain joins TRBV30 to TRBJ2-5; a weak D match, TRBD1 (6 bases). The CDR3 loop spans 12 amino acids. Germline V gene data show CDR1 as GTSNPN and CDR2 as SVGIG (reference sequence). Trimming took 2 bases from V and 5 from J, leaving 9 bases between them. CDR3 DNA: TGTGCCTGGAGTCGTCAGGGGGAGACCCAGTACTTC. This codes for CAWSRQGETQYF. Combining the CDR3 with reference TRBV30 and TRBJ2-5 gives the whole variable domain SQTIHQWPATLVQPVGSPLSLECTVEGTSNPNLYWYRQAAGRGLQLLFYSVGIGQISSEVPQNLSASRPQDRQFILSSKKLLLSDSGFYLCAWSRQGETQYFGPGTRLLVL.

The V and J genes are TRBV4-1 and TRBJ2-7, with 8 bases that match TRBD1. Germline V gene data show CDR1 as MGHRA and CDR2 as YSYEKL. The CDR3 length is 13 residues. The trim removed 3 bases at V and 4 bases at J, leaving 2 bases unmatched. For the CDR3, the DNA is TGCGCCAGCAGCCACGGACAGGGTTACGAGCAGTACTTC. It specifies CASSHGQGYEQYF.

The chain links TRBV5-1 to TRBJ1-1; D is ambiguous. Germline lookup yields CDR1 SGHRS and CDR2 YFSETQ. V shed 4 bases and J shed 4 bases, with 14 bases lying between them. The CDR3 is 14 amino acids. Here the CDR3 reads CASSPWRVGTEAFF. CDR3 DNA: TGCGCCAGCAGCCCATGGCGGGTGGGCACTGAAGCTTTCTTT.

This clone was found a few times. The rearrangement links TRBV29-1 to TRBJ2-1; TRBD1 is a possible D gene (6 bases). Germline CDR1 and CDR2: SQVTM and ANQGSEA. The CDR3 is 14 residues long. Trimming pared 7 bases from V and 5 bases from J, leaving 18 bases between. The CDR3 loop reads CSARDEGTNNEQFF. The CDR3 DNA is TGCAGCGCCCGGGATGAGGGGACAAACAATGAGCAGTTCTTC.

In its sample, this clone was seen a few times. This chain links TRBV28 with TRBJ1-5; TRBD1 is a possible D gene (6 bases). CDR3 size: 14 residues. Germline-derived CDR1 and CDR2 are MDHEN and SYDVKM. The V and J ends lost 7 bases and 3 bases respectively, with 13 bases between them. CDR3 residues: CASTLTGINQPQHF. The CDR3 DNA follows: TGTGCCAGCACCCTTACAGGGATCAATCAGCCCCAGCATTTT. Full variable domain (rest looked up from reference TRBV28 and TRBJ1-5): DVKVTQSSRYLVKRTGEKVFLECVQDMDHENMFWYRQDPGLGLRLIYFSYDVKMKEKGDIPEGYSVSREKKERFSLILESASTNQTSMYLCASTLTGINQPQHFGDGTRLSIL.